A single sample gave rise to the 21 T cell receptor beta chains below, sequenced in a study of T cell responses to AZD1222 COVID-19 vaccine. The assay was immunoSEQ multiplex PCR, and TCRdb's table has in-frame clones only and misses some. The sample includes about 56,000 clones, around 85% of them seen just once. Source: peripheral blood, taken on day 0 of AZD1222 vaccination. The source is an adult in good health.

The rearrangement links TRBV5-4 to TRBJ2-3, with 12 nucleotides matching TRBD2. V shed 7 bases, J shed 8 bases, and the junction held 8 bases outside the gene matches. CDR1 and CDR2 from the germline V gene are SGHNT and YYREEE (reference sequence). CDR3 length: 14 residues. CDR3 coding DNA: TGTGCCAGCGGCGCTAGCGGGGGGGCCGCTACGCAGTATTTT. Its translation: CASGASGGAATQYF.

In DNA, the CDR3 is TGTGCCAGCAGTCCTCTACAGGGAGGGTCTGAAGCTTTCTTT. This gives the protein CASSPLQGGSEAFF. The chain recombines TRBV27 with TRBJ1-1; D perhaps matches TRBD1 (6 bases). Germline loops: CDR1 MNHEY, CDR2 SMNVEV (reference sequence). The CDR3 has 14 amino acids. Trimming cost V 5 bases and J 6 bases, with 16 bases left between them.

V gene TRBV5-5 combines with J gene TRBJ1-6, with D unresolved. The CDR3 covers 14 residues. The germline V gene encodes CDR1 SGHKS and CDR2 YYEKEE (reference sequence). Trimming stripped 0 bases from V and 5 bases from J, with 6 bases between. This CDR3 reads CASSLDRDNSPLHF. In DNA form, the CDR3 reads TGTGCCAGCAGCTTGGATAGGGATAATTCACCCCTCCACTTT. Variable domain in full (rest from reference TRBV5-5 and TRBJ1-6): DAGVTQSPTHLIKTRGQQVTLRCSPISGHKSVSWYQQVLGQGPQFIFQYYEKEERGRGNFPDRFSARQFPNYSSELNVNALLLGDSALYLCASSLDRDNSPLHFGNGTRLTVT.

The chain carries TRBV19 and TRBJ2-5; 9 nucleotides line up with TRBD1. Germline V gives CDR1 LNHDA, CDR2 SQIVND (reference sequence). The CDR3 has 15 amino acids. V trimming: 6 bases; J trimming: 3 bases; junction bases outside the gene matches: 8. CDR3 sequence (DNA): TGTGCCAGTAGCCATGGGACAGGGAACGAAGAGACCCAGTACTTC. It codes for CASSHGTGNEETQYF. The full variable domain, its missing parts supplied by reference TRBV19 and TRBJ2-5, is DGGITQSPKYLFRKEGQNVTLSCEQNLNHDAMYWYRQDPGQGLRLIYYSQIVNDFQKGDIAEGYSVSREKKESFPLTVTSAQKNPTAFYLCASSHGTGNEETQYFGPGTRLLVL.

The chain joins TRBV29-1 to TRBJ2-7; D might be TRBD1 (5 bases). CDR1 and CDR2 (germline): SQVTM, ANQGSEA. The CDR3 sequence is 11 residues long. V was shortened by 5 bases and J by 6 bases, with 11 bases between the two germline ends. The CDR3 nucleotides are TGCAGCGTTAGACAGACCGGCGAGCAGTACTTC. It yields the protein CSVRQTGEQYF.

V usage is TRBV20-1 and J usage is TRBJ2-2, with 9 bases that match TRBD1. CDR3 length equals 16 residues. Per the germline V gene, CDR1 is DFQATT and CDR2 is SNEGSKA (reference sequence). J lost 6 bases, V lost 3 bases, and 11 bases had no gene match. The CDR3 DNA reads TGCAGTGCTAGTGGGGGCGGGACAGGGCGGTCCGGGGAGCTGTTTTTT. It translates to CSASGGGTGRSGELFF.

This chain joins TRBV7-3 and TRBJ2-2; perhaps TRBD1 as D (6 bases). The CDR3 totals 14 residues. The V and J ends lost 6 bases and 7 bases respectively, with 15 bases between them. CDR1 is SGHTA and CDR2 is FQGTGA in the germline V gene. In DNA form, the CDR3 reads TGTGCCAGCAGAATACAGGGAAGTGGCGGGGAGCTGTTTTTT. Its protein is CASRIQGSGGELFF.

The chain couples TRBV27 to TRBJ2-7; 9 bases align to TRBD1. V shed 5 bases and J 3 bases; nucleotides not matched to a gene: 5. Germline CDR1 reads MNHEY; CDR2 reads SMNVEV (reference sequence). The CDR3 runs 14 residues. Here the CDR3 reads CASSHTGQGYEQYF. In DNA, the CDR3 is TGTGCCAGCAGTCATACGGGACAGGGCTACGAGCAGTACTTC.

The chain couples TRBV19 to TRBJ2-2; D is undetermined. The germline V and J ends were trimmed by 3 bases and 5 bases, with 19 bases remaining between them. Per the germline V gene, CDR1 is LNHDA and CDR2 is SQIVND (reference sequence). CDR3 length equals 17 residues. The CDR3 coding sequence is TGTGCCAGTAGTATTCCCACCCCGACAAATCCTACCGGGGAGCTGTTTTTT. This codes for CASSIPTPTNPTGELFF.

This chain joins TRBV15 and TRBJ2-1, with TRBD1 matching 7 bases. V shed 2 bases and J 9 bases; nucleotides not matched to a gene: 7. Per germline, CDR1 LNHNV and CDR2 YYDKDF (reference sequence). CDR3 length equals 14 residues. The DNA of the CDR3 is TGTGCCACCAGCAGAATTGTGACAGGGACTGAGCAGTTCTTC. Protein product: CATSRIVTGTEQFF. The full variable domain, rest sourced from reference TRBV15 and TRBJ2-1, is DAMVIQNPRYQVTQFGKPVTLSCSQTLNHNVMYWYQQKSSQAPKLLFHYYDKDFNNEADTPDNFQSRRPNTSFCFLDIRSPGLGDTAMYLCATSRIVTGTEQFFGPGTRLTVL.

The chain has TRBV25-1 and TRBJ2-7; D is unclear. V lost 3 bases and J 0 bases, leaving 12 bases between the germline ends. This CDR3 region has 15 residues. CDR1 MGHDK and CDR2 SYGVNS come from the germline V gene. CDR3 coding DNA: TGTGCCAGCAGTGATAATGTGGTCAGCTCCTACGAGCAGTACTTC. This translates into CASSDNVVSSYEQYF.

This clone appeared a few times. The CDR3, as DNA: TGCGCCAGCAGCTTGGAGCCCGGGCGGACAGATACGCAGTATTTT. Translation: CASSLEPGRTDTQYF. The chain is built from TRBV5-1 and TRBJ2-3; D remains unclear. This CDR3 contains 15 residues. V lost 0 bases to trimming and J lost 3 bases, with 11 bases between them. In germline, CDR1 is SGHRS, CDR2 YFSETQ.

CDR3: CATRPRAGGYNEQFF. In DNA form, the CDR3 reads TGTGCCACCAGACCGCGGGCGGGGGGATACAATGAGCAGTTCTTC. The rearrangement links TRBV15 to TRBJ2-1; 8 nucleotides align to TRBD2. CDR3 length: 15 residues. J was trimmed by 4 bases and V by 6 bases; bases with no gene match: 8. Germline lookup yields CDR1 LNHNV and CDR2 YYDKDF (reference sequence).

This chain's CDR3 is CASSLVGGSDYGYTF. The CDR3 bases are TGCGCCAGCAGCTTGGTAGGGGGATCGGACTATGGCTACACCTTC. V is TRBV5-1 and J is TRBJ1-2; possible D gene TRBD1, 6 bases. Germline V CDR1 and CDR2: SGHRS, YFSETQ. The CDR3 sequence is 15 residues long. Trimming stripped 0 bases from V and 3 bases from J, with 12 bases between.

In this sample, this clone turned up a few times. The CDR3 DNA reads as TGTGCCAGCAGCTACGATCCCGGGGACGAGCAGTACTTC. It yields the protein CASSYDPGDEQYF. This chain links TRBV3-1 (or the pseudogene TRBV3-2) with TRBJ2-7; a possible D gene is TRBD2 (5 bases). This CDR3 region has 13 residues. V dropped 5 bases and J dropped 5 bases, with 13 bases sitting between them. Germline CDR1 is LGHDT and CDR2 is YNNKEL (reference sequence).

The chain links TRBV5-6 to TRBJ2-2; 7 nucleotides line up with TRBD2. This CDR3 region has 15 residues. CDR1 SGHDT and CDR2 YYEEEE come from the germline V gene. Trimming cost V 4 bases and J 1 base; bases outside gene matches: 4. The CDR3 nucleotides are TGTGCCAGCAGCCCCAGCGGGGTGAACACCGGGGAGCTGTTTTTT. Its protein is CASSPSGVNTGELFF.

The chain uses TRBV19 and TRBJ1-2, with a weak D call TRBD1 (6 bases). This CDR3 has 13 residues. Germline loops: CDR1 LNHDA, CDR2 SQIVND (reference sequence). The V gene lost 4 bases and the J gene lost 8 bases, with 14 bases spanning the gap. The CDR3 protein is CASSTQQGRGYTF. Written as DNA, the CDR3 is TGTGCCAGTAGTACACAACAGGGTAGAGGCTACACCTTC.

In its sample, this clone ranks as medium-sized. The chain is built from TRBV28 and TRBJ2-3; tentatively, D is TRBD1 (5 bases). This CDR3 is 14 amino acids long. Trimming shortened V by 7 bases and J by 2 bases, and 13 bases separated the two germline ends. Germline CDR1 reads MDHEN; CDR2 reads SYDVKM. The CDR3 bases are TGTGCCAGCACCTACAGGCGGCACACAGATACGCAGTATTTT. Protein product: CASTYRRHTDTQYF. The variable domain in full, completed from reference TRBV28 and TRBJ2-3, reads DVKVTQSSRYLVKRTGEKVFLECVQDMDHENMFWYRQDPGLGLRLIYFSYDVKMKEKGDIPEGYSVSREKKERFSLILESASTNQTSMYLCASTYRRHTDTQYFGPGTRLTVL.

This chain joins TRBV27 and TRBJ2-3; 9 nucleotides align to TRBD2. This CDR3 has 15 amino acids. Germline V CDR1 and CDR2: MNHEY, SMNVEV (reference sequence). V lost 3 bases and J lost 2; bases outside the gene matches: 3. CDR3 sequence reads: CASSFSGGPTDTQYF. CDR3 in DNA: TGTGCCAGCAGTTTTAGCGGGGGCCCCACAGATACGCAGTATTTT.

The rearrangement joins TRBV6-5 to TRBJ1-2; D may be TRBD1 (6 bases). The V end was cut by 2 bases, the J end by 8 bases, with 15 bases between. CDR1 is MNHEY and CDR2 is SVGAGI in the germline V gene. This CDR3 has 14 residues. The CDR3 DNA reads TGTGCCAGCAGTTACGCCCCTAACAGGGACGGCTACACCTTC. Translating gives CASSYAPNRDGYTF.

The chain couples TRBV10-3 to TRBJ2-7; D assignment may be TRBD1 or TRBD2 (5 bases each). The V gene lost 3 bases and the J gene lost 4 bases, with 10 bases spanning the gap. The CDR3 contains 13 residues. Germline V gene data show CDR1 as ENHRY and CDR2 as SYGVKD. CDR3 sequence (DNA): TGTGCCATCAGTGACCGGGACCCGTACGAGCAGTACTTC. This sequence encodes CAISDRDPYEQYF.